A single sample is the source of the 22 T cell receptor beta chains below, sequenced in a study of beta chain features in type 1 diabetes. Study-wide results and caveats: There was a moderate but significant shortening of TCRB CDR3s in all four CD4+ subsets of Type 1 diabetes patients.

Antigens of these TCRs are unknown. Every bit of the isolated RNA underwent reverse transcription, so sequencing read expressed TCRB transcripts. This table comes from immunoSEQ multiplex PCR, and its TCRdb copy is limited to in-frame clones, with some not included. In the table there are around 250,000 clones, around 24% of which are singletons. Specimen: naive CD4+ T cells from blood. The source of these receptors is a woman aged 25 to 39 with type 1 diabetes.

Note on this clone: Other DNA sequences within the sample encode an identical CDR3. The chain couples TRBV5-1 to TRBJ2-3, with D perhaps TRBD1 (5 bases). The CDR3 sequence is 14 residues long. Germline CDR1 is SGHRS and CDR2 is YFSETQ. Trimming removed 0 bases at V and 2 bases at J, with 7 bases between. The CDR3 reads CASSLDRPTDTQYF. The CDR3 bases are TGCGCCAGCAGCTTGGACAGGCCCACAGATACGCAGTATTTT. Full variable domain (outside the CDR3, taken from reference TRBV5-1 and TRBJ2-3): KAGVTQTPRYLIKTRGQQVTLSCSPISGHRSVSWYQQTPGQGLQFLFEYFSETQRNKGNFPGRFSGRQFSNSRSEMNVSTLELGDSALYLCASSLDRPTDTQYFGPGTRLTVL.

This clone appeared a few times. The CDR3 nucleotides read TGCAGCGTTGATGATGTCGGCCAAGAGACCCAGTACTTC. Residues: CSVDDVGQETQYF. V usage is TRBV29-1 and J usage is TRBJ2-5; D is unclear. Between the trimmed V and J ends, which lost 3 bases and 1 base, there was a span of 9 bases. Germline assignment: CDR1 SQVTM and CDR2 ANQGSEA. The CDR3 has 13 amino acids.

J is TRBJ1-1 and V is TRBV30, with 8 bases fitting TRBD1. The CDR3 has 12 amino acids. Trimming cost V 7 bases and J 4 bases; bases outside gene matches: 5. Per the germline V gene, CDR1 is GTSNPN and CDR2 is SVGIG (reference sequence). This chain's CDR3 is CALDRDGTEAFF. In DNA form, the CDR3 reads TGTGCCTTGGACAGGGACGGCACTGAAGCTTTCTTT.

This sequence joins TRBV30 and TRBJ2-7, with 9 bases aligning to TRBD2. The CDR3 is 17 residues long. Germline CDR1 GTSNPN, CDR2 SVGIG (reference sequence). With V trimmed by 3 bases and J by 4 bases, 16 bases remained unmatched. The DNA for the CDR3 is TGTGCCTGGAGAGGCCAGGGGGTAGGACTAGCGCATTACGAGCAGTACTTC. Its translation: CAWRGQGVGLAHYEQYF.

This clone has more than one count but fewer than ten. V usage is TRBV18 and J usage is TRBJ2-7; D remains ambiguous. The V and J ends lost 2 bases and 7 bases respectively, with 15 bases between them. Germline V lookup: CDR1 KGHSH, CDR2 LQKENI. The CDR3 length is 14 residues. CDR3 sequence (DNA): TGTGCCAGCTCACCAGAGACCGTACTAAGAGAGCAGTACTTC. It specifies CASSPETVLREQYF.

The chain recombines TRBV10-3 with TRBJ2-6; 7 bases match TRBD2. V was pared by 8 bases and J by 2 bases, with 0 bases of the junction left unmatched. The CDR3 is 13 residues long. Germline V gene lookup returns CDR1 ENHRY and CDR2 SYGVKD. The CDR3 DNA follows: TGTGCCATCGCGGGGGCTGGGGCCAACGTCCTGACTTTC. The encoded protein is CAIAGAGANVLTF.

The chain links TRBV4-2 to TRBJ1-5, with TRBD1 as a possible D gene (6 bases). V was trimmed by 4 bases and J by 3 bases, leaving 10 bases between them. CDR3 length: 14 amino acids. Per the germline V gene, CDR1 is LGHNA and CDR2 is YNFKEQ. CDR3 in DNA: TGTGCCAGCAGCCGCGGACAGCTCAATCAGCCCCAGCATTTT. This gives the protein CASSRGQLNQPQHF.

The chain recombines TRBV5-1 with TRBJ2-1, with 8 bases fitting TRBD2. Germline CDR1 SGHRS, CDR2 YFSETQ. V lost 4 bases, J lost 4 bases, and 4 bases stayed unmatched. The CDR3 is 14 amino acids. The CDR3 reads CASSPLAEYNEQFF. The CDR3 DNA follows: TGCGCCAGCAGCCCACTAGCGGAGTACAATGAGCAGTTCTTC.

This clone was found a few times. The CDR3 protein is CAWKGPNYGYTF. CDR3 DNA: TGTGCCTGGAAGGGGCCAAACTATGGCTACACCTTC. This chain uses TRBV30 with TRBJ1-2, with TRBD1 as a possible D gene (5 bases). Germline lookup yields CDR1 GTSNPN and CDR2 SVGIG (reference sequence). The CDR3 loop spans 12 amino acids. V was cut by 4 bases and J by 2 bases, with 8 bases left in between.

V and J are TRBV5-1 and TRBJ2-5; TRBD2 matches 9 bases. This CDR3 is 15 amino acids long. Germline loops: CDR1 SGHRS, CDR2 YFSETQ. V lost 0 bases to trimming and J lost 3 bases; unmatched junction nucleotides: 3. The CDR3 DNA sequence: TGCGCCAGCAGCTTGGTCCCTAGCGGGGAAGAGACCCAGTACTTC. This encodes CASSLVPSGEETQYF. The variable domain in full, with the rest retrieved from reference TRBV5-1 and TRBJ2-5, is KAGVTQTPRYLIKTRGQQVTLSCSPISGHRSVSWYQQTPGQGLQFLFEYFSETQRNKGNFPGRFSGRQFSNSRSEMNVSTLELGDSALYLCASSLVPSGEETQYFGPGTRLLVL.

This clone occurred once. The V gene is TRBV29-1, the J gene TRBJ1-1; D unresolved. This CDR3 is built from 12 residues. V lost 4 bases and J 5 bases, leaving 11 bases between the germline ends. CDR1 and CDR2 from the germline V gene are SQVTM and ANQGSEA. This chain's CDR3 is CSVVLWRTEAFF. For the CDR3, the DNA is TGCAGCGTTGTTTTGTGGAGGACTGAAGCTTTCTTT. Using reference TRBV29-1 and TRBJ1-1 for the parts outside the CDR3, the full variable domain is SAVISQKPSRDICQRGTSLTIQCQVDSQVTMMFWYRQQPGQSLTLIATANQGSEATYESGFVIDKFPISRPNLTFSTLTVSNMSPEDSSIYLCSVVLWRTEAFFGQGTRLTVV.

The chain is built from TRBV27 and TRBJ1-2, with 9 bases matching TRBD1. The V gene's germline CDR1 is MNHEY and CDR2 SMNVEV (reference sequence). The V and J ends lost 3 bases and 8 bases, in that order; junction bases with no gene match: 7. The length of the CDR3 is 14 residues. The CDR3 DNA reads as TGTGCCAGCAGTTTTCTGGGACAGGGCGACGGCTACACCTTC. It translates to CASSFLGQGDGYTF.

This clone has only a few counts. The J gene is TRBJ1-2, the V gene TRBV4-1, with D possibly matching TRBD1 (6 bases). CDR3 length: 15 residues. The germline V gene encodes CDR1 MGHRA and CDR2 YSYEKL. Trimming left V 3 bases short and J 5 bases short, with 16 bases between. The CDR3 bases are TGCGCCAGCAGCCAGGACCGACAGGAGCGATATGGCTACACCTTC. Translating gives CASSQDRQERYGYTF.

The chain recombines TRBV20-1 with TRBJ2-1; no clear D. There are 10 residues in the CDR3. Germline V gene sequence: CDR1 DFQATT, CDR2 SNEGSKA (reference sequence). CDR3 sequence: CRTDGNEQFF. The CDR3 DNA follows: TGCAGGACTGATGGCAATGAGCAGTTCTTC.

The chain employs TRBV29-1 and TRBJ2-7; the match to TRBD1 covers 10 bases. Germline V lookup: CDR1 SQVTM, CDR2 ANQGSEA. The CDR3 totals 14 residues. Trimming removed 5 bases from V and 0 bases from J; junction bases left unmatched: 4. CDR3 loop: CSVRQGAFSYEQYF. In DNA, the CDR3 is TGCAGCGTTCGACAGGGGGCTTTCTCCTACGAGCAGTACTTC.

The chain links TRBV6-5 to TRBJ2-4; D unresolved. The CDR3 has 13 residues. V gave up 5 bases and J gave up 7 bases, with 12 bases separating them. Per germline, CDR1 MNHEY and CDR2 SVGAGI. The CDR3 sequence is CASSRPDSNIQYF. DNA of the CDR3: TGTGCCAGCAGTCGGCCAGATAGCAACATTCAGTACTTC.

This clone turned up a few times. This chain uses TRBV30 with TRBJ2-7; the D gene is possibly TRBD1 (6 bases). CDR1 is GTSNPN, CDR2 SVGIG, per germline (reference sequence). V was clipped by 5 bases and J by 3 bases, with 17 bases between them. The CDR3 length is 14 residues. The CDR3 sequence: CAWEKKLTGYEQYF. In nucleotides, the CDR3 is TGTGCCTGGGAGAAGAAGTTGACAGGCTACGAGCAGTACTTC. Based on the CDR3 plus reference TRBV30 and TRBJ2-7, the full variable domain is SQTIHQWPATLVQPVGSPLSLECTVEGTSNPNLYWYRQAAGRGLQLLFYSVGIGQISSEVPQNLSASRPQDRQFILSSKKLLLSDSGFYLCAWEKKLTGYEQYFGPGTRLTVT.

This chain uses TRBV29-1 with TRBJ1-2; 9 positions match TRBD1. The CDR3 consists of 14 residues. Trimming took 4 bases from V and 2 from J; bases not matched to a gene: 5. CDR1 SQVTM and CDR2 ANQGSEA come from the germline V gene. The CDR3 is CSVGGQGQNYGYTF. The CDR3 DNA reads TGCAGCGTTGGAGGACAGGGGCAGAACTATGGCTACACCTTC.

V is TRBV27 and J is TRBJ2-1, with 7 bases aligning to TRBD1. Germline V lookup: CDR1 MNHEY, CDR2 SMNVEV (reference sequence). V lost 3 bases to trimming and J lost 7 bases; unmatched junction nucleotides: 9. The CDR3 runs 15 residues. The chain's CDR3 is CASSFLASRGNEQFF. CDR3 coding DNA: TGTGCCAGCAGTTTCCTAGCATCCAGGGGGAATGAGCAGTTCTTC.

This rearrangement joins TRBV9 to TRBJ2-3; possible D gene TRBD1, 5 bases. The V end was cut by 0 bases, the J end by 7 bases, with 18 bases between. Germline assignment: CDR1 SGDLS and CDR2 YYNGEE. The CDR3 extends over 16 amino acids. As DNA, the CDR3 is TGTGCCAGCAGCGTAGTATCGAGAACAGGTTTGAATACGCAGTATTTT. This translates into CASSVVSRTGLNTQYF.

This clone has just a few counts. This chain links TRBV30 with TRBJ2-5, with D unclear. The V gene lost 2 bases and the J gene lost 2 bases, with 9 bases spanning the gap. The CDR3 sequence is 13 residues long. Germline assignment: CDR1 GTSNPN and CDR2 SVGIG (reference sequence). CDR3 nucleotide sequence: TGTGCCTGGAGTTTGGGCTTTCAAGAGACCCAGTACTTC. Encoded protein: CAWSLGFQETQYF.

The CDR3 coding sequence is TGTGCCAGCTCACCCGGGATTAACACAGATACGCAGTATTTT. It codes for CASSPGINTDTQYF. The rearrangement uses TRBV18 and TRBJ2-3; TRBD2 is a possible D gene (5 bases). Germline V lookup: CDR1 KGHSH, CDR2 LQKENI. The CDR3 consists of 14 residues. V dropped 3 bases and J dropped 2 bases, with 9 bases sitting between them.